This T cell receptor (beta chain) was profiled in a study of regulatory T cells in long-lasting Graves disease (dated by TCRdb to about 2021). About the study as a whole: Antithyroid drugs had been taken for less than 3 months by newly diagnosed Graves' disease patients. Patients with persistent Graves' disease were compared with patients with newly diagnosed Graves' disease using TCR sequencing and RNA sequencing of peripheral blood. The study took place in China and was registered as a clinical trial. TCR sequencing covered roughly 13 persistent and some 20 newly diagnosed Graves' disease patients, 33 samples in total.

The sample's time point, from its label and the paper: newly diagnosed GD, antithyroid drugs for less than 3 months. RNA was extracted from PBMCs in TRIzol for both TCR sequencing and RNA sequencing. The diagnosis of Graves' disease was made according to American Thyroid Association guidelines. The patients came from an endocrinology department in Xi'an, China. From each patient, around 8.3 milliliters of peripheral blood was collected into an EDTA anticoagulant tube. Ficoll Paque Plus density gradient separation was used to isolate PBMCs, and no further T cell sorting was done. An Agilent 2100 Bioanalyzer and agarose gel were used to check RNA quality, while a NanoDrop 2000 measured RNA concentration. Overall results and qualifications from the work: Compared with newly diagnosed patients, patients with persistent Graves' disease had lower TCR Shannon entropy and fewer highly expanded clones, which suggests clonal expansion. A larger number of public clonotypes was shared among persistent patients (2,741) than among newly diagnosed patients (approximately 1,000). Preferential use of TRBV28, TRBJ1-2 and TRBJ2-5 was observed in persistent disease, whereas TRBV20-1 and TRBJ2-1 were favored in newly diagnosed disease. Only the TCR beta chain was sequenced and analyzed. The small sample size was acknowledged by the authors as a limitation that may reduce accuracy. Only peripheral blood was studied, because thyroid tissue, the primary lesion, was inaccessible.

To prepare the library, multiplex PCR was applied. Sequencing was performed on an Illumina HiSeq 4000. TCR beta libraries were built with iRepertoire HTBI primers and Arm-PCR amplification of CDR3 regions. PCR products were gel purified before sequencing. The study's processing was this. A total of 62 TRBV and 14 TRBJ segments were identified across samples and were used for gene usage analysis of CDR3 amino acid clonotypes. Filtered high-quality paired reads were merged into contigs using COPE and FqMerger. BLAST was used to align contigs to IMGT TRBV, TRBD and TRBJ reference genes, and CDR3 was defined according to IMGT. Any clonotype with a frequency above 0.1% was counted as a highly expanded clone. Repertoire diversity was measured by Shannon entropy, and V-J evenness by the Gini coefficient. Public clonotypes were defined as clonotypes shared by more than one individual. TCRdb reprocessed the public reads (quality trimming at Q25 with fastp, clone calling with MiXCR) and kept in-frame beta chains. Identical CDR3 proteins give one entry, which carries the most common genes and DNA. What appears here as the V and J calls and clone size reflects TCRdb's work, not the paper's. The sample data list approximately 400,000 distinct CDR3 sequences, and 12% of these were observed just once. Approximately 20% of the sample lies in the top ten.

Concerning this clonotype itself: The clone's antigen remains unknown. The record has no base qualities; no much larger clone is one base away.

The CDR3 measures 13 amino acids from cysteine to phenylalanine. Only the CDR3 portion is preserved as DNA: 39 bases, with reading frame beginning at the first base. From a lookup of the germline V gene, CDR1 and CDR2 are MNHEY and SVGEGT. V sheds 4 bases and J sheds 3 bases, leaving 6 bases between their ends. Separately, the same data were catalogued under a study of T cells in Graves' hyperthyroidism and ophthalmopathy. As that second paper reports: A patient counted as having stable Graves' hyperthyroidism if no progression to ophthalmopathy occurred over 18 months of follow-up. The hyperthyroidism patients were between 18 and 65 years old and newly diagnosed, with a disease duration of less than 2 months. The study excluded patients with uncontrolled infections, other autoimmune diseases, pregnancy or lactation. Diagnoses relied on clinical symptoms, serum thyroxine and TRAb, thyroid ultrasound and orbital computed tomography. The first round of RT-PCR for the TCR CDR3 was performed with the HTBI primer set and the Qiagen OneStep RT-PCR kit. Most expanded thyroid clonotypes (frequency above 0.001) were also detected in blood, suggesting blood repertoires may reflect thyroid immune responses. A model built on a 13 V-J signature distinguished ophthalmopathy from stable hyperthyroidism, reaching 85% to 90% sensitivity and about 81% specificity in cross-validation and 80%/75% in testing. In validation, progression to ophthalmopathy was predicted by the model with 70.59% sensitivity and roughly 76% specificity, a median of about 6 months before onset. TCR V-J signatures able to tell the groups apart were searched for in a discovery cohort of about a hundred patients, of whom roughly 42 had Graves' ophthalmopathy and 57 had stable Graves' hyperthyroidism. Prospective prediction of ophthalmopathy was tested in an independent validation cohort of 18 to 20 hyperthyroidism patients and 17 patients who later progressed to ophthalmopathy. The 75 to 100 discovery patients were divided at random into training and test sets in a 7:3 ratio. The study also compared thyroid tissue and blood T-cell repertoires from a handful of Graves' hyperthyroidism patients. After sampling, hyperthyroidism patients received methimazole starting at 30 mg daily, and ophthalmopathy patients received high-dose intravenous methylprednisolone. Libraries were constructed in a second round of multiplex PCR, after which size selection and purification were performed. The libraries were sequenced on an Illumina HiSeq2000 using paired-end 100 bp reads. SOAPnuke was used to process the raw data, with reads discarded if the reads contained adapters or uncalled bases, had a mean Phred below 15, or lacked an exact constant-primer or identifier match. High-quality paired reads were merged with COPE v1.2.5, and unique nucleotide sequences were defined as clonotypes. MiTCR v1.1 was used to align the clonotypes against IMGT TRBV, TRBD and TRBJ reference segments. The analysis included only V-J combinations with a frequency above 0.0001, which together covered 99% to 99.2% of the repertoires. The TCS score was defined as the ratio of F50 (clonal expansion) to E x V (chaos), calculated using BLOSUM62-based TCRdist between CDR3 peptides within each V-J. Welch's t-statistics and random forest reduced roughly 500 V-J features to 10 to 15, which were used in a naive Bayes classifier (R e1071). No statistical method was used to fix the sample size in advance, and group allocation was not hidden from the investigators. TCR Vbeta CDR3 sequencing of 120 to 150 peripheral blood samples (more than 40 ophthalmopathy, approximately 80 hyperthyroidism and roughly 17 progressor patients) is reported in the paper.

This sequence uses TRBV6-2 or TRBV6-3 and TRBJ2-2; possibly the D gene is TRBD1, per 6 matching bases. This TCR was sampled from a woman aged 18-35 years with Graves disease. Donor details come from another sample of the same person, matched by shared clones. The material sequenced was peripheral blood mononuclear cells (PBMCs), taken at new diagnosis, from a patient treated with antithyroid drugs. The CDR3 sequence is CASSWTDTGELFF. The nucleotide sequence is given as TGTGCCAGCAGTTGGACAGACACCGGGGAGCTGTTTTTT.